Below, 20 T cell receptor beta chains from the same sample are listed, as sequenced in a study of T-cell memory formation after mild COVID-19. TCRdb itself ran the 5' RACE reads through MiXCR, one entry per CDR3 protein. Altogether about 440,000 distinct CDR3 sequences are present, about 20% being singletons, with the ten largest covering about 8.8%. Source material: PBMCs or a T cell subset sorted from them (not recorded which). The receptors here all came from an adult woman who had mild COVID-19 (a few samples of this study predate the infection). Cell type and time point are not known.

The table lists this clonotype with a few counts. The genes are TRBV7-2 and TRBJ2-7; D gene unclear. This CDR3 spans 12 amino acids. V lost 3 bases, J lost 3 bases, and 6 bases lay in between. CDR1 is SGHTA, CDR2 FQGNSA, per germline. The CDR3 loop reads CASSFIGYEQYF. CDR3 DNA: TGTGCCAGCAGCTTTATAGGCTACGAGCAGTACTTC.

The rearrangement uses TRBV21-1 and TRBJ2-7; the table's D gene call, TRBD2, was not cross checked with the DNA. TRBV21-1 is flagged as a pseudogene. The CDR3 contains 17 residues. CDR3 protein: CASCPMREARGSYEQYF. CDR3 in DNA: TGTGCCAGCTGCCCCATGAGGGAGGCTAGGGGCTCCTACGAGCAGTACTTC.

This clonotype showed up just a few times. The CDR3 protein is CSVERDRGPETQYF. In DNA form, the CDR3 reads TGCAGCGTTGAAAGGGACAGGGGGCCGGAGACCCAGTACTTC. The V gene is TRBV29-1, the J gene TRBJ2-5; 12 bases line up with TRBD1. Germline V gene sequence: CDR1 SQVTM, CDR2 ANQGSEA. The CDR3 is 14 residues long. Trimming took 2 bases from V and 5 from J; bases not matched to a gene: 3.

This rearrangement joins TRBV7-2 to TRBJ2-5, with TRBD2 matching over 15 bases. The germline V gene has CDR1 SGHTA and CDR2 FQGNSA. CDR3 size: 17 residues. The V segment lost 5 bases and the J segment 0 bases; nucleotides outside the gene matches: 4. The DNA for the CDR3 is TGTGCCAGCAGCCGAGGACTAGCGGGGGGGTACCAAGAGACCCAGTACTTC. This gives the protein CASSRGLAGGYQETQYF. Full variable domain (missing parts from reference TRBV7-2 and TRBJ2-5): GAGVSQSPSNKVTEKGKDVELRCDPISGHTALYWYRQSLGQGLEFLIYFQGNSAPDKSGLPSDRFSAERTGGSVSTLTIQRTQQEDSAVYLCASSRGLAGGYQETQYFGPGTRLLVL.

The chain couples TRBV7-9 to TRBJ2-1; D might be TRBD2 (5 bases). CDR1 is SEHNR, CDR2 FQNEAQ, per germline (reference sequence). The germline V and J ends were trimmed by 5 bases and 4 bases, with 15 bases remaining between them. The CDR3 sequence is 15 residues long. The DNA of the CDR3 is TGTGCCAGCAGCCGCCCCCGGGGTCCGTACAATGAGCAGTTCTTC. Residues: CASSRPRGPYNEQFF.

This clonotype was observed a few times. V usage is TRBV6-1 and J usage is TRBJ1-2, with TRBD1 matching 9 bases. Looked up from germline, CDR1 is MNHNS and CDR2 is SASEGT. The CDR3 has 17 amino acids. The trim removed 2 bases at V and 6 bases at J, leaving 13 bases unmatched. The CDR3 DNA reads as TGTGCCAGCAGTGAAATCGTCCCCCGGGACAGGGAGGATGGCTACACCTTC. The encoded protein is CASSEIVPRDREDGYTF.

J is TRBJ2-5 and V is TRBV20-1; perhaps D is TRBD1 or TRBD2 (6 bases each). Germline CDR1 is DFQATT and CDR2 is SNEGSKA (reference sequence). The length of the CDR3 is 14 residues. Trimming took off 4 bases at V and 2 bases at J, with 14 bases between the two ends. CDR3 residues: CSATRGAGQETQYF. DNA for the CDR3: TGCAGTGCTACGAGGGGGGCGGGGCAAGAGACCCAGTACTTC.

In nucleotides, the CDR3 is TGTGCCAGCAGTGAAGAGAGGGAGCTGTTTTTT. This translates into CASSEERELFF. The V call is TRBV2, the J call TRBJ2-2; D call uncertain. Germline V gene lookup returns CDR1 SNHLY and CDR2 FYNNEI. The ends were cut back, 1 base at V and 9 bases at J, with 3 bases in the middle. The CDR3 has 11 residues.

The chain recombines TRBV29-1 with TRBJ2-1, with TRBD2 matching over 9 bases. This CDR3 comprises 13 residues. Germline CDR1 is SQVTM and CDR2 is ANQGSEA. The ends lost 4 bases at V and 4 bases at J; junction bases unmatched: 2. For the CDR3, the DNA is TGCAGCGTTGGGACTAGCGCTTACAATGAGCAGTTCTTC. Its translation is CSVGTSAYNEQFF.

The CDR3 protein is CAWSLGTVNEKLFF. Here the CDR3 DNA reads TGTGCCTGGAGCCTAGGGACAGTTAATGAAAAACTGTTTTTT. This chain links TRBV30 with TRBJ1-4; 7 bases are shared with TRBD1. CDR1 is GTSNPN and CDR2 is SVGIG in the germline V gene (reference sequence). Losses at the gene ends were 3 bases for V and 4 bases for J; bases not matched to a gene: 5. The CDR3 covers 14 residues. The whole variable domain, remainder taken from reference TRBV30 and TRBJ1-4, is SQTIHQWPATLVQPVGSPLSLECTVEGTSNPNLYWYRQAAGRGLQLLFYSVGIGQISSEVPQNLSASRPQDRQFILSSKKLLLSDSGFYLCAWSLGTVNEKLFFGSGTQLSVL.

This clonotype was seen a handful of times. The chain recombines TRBV12-3 or TRBV12-4 with TRBJ2-2; D might be TRBD1 (5 bases). This CDR3 comprises 14 residues. Trimming removed 0 bases at V and 6 bases at J, with 8 bases between. CDR3 residues: CASSLAYRPGELFF. CDR3 DNA: TGTGCCAGCAGTTTAGCGTACAGGCCCGGGGAGCTGTTTTTT.

The chain employs TRBV29-1 and TRBJ1-1, with unresolved D. Germline CDR1 SQVTM, CDR2 ANQGSEA. V was trimmed by 6 bases and J by 3 bases, leaving 8 bases between them. The CDR3 is 11 residues long. CDR3 nucleotide sequence: TGCAGCGTCGTCTGGTACACTGAAGCTTTCTTT. Translated, it gives CSVVWYTEAFF. Combining the CDR3 with reference TRBV29-1 and TRBJ1-1 gives the whole variable domain SAVISQKPSRDICQRGTSLTIQCQVDSQVTMMFWYRQQPGQSLTLIATANQGSEATYESGFVIDKFPISRPNLTFSTLTVSNMSPEDSSIYLCSVVWYTEAFFGQGTRLTVV.

This chain uses TRBV10-2 with TRBJ1-3; D remains ambiguous. The length of the CDR3 is 13 residues. Per germline, CDR1 WSHSY and CDR2 SAAADI. V lost 8 bases to trimming and J lost 0 bases, with 8 bases between them. The CDR3 region is CASGPASGNTIYF. The CDR3 nucleotides are TGCGCCAGCGGCCCGGCCTCTGGAAACACCATATATTTT.

This chain uses TRBV9 with TRBJ2-1, with D tentatively TRBD1 or TRBD2 (6 bases each). V was cut by 0 bases and J by 7 bases, with 14 bases left in between. CDR1 and CDR2 from the germline V gene are SGDLS and YYNGEE. This CDR3 has 15 residues. The CDR3 spells CASSVESRGTNEQFF. The CDR3 region has the DNA TGTGCCAGCAGCGTAGAATCCCGGGGGACAAATGAGCAGTTCTTC.

This clonotype showed up many times. The chain couples TRBV5-1 to TRBJ2-3; no firm D call. The CDR3 is made up of 12 amino acids. V dropped 0 bases and J dropped 6 bases, with 5 bases sitting between them. Per the germline V gene, CDR1 is SGHRS and CDR2 is YFSETQ. The CDR3 is CASSLELDTQYF. CDR3 bases: TGCGCCAGCAGCTTGGAACTCGATACGCAGTATTTT.

The rearrangement joins TRBV7-2 to TRBJ1-4; D is ambiguous. V lost 5 bases and J 5 bases, leaving 9 bases between the germline ends. This CDR3 is 13 amino acids long. Germline CDR1 reads SGHTA; CDR2 reads FQGNSA. The CDR3 coding sequence is TGTGCCAGCAGCCTCGGACGGAATGAAAAACTGTTTTTT. Amino acids: CASSLGRNEKLFF.

This clonotype has only one observation. The CDR3 DNA sequence: TGCAGTGCTAGGGGGCACTACCTCTCCTACGAGCAGTACTTC. It codes for CSARGHYLSYEQYF. The chain combines TRBV20-1 with TRBJ2-7; possibly TRBD1 for D (5 bases). Germline CDR1 reads DFQATT; CDR2 reads SNEGSKA (reference sequence). The CDR3 sequence is 14 residues long. With 3 bases removed from V and 0 bases from J, the gap between germline ends came to 12 bases.

This chain uses TRBV7-8 with TRBJ1-3; D unresolved. Trimming took 4 bases from V and 0 from J, leaving 19 bases between them. Germline V gene lookup returns CDR1 SGHVS and CDR2 FQNEAQ. The CDR3 length is 18 residues. The CDR3 DNA reads as TGTGCCAGCAGCTACCAAGGACGACTCGGGCCCTCTGGAAACACCATATATTTT. Translation: CASSYQGRLGPSGNTIYF. Variable domain in full (rest from reference TRBV7-8 and TRBJ1-3): GAGVSQSPRYKVAKRGQDVALRCDPISGHVSLFWYQQALGQGPEFLTYFQNEAQLDKSGLPSDRFFAERPEGSVSTLKIQRTQQEDSAVYLCASSYQGRLGPSGNTIYFGEGSWLTVV.

There are a few counts of this clonotype. The V call is TRBV7-8, the J call TRBJ1-2; 7 bases map to TRBD1. With 5 bases clipped from V and 8 bases from J, the junction kept 8 bases outside the gene matches. Germline values: CDR1 SGHVS, CDR2 FQNEAQ. The CDR3 consists of 13 residues. In DNA form, the CDR3 reads TGTGCCAGCAGCATACGACAGGGATGGGGCTACACCTTC. Translation: CASSIRQGWGYTF.

The chain is built from TRBV12-3 or TRBV12-4 and TRBJ2-3, with 9 bases identical to TRBD2. With 3 bases clipped from V and 0 bases from J, the junction kept 4 bases outside the gene matches. CDR3 length equals 16 residues. In DNA, the CDR3 is TGTGCCAGCAGTTTTAGGGCGGGGGGGAGCACAGATACGCAGTATTTT. As protein: CASSFRAGGSTDTQYF.